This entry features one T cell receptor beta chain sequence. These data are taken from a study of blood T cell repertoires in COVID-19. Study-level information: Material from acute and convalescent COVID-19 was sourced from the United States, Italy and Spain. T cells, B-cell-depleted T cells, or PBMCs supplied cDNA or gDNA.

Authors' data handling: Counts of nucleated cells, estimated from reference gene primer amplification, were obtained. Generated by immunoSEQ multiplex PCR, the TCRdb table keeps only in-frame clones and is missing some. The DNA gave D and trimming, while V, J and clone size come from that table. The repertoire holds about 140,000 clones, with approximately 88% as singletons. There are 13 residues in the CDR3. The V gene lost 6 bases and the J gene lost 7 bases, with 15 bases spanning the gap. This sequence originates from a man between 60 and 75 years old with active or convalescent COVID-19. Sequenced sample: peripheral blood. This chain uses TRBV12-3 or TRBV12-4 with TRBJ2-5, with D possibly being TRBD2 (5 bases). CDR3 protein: CASSGLAGGTQYF. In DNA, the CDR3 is TGTGCCAGCAGCGGGTTGGCGGGTGGGACCCAGTACTTC.